The present entry profiles one T cell receptor beta chain with its context. Its antigen is undetermined. These data come from a study of cytomegalovirus exposure and HLA in healthy donors. Primers for the PCR totalled 60 Vbeta and 13 Jbeta. Profiled with immunoSEQ multiplex PCR; TCRdb holds only in-frame clones, not every one. The sample records 150,000 to 200,000 clones, about four fifths being singletons. Study findings and constraints: Accounts indicate the classifier identified cytomegalovirus status with strong specificity and sensitivity. Among the most significant clusters, several appeared linked to common viral pathogens in a later analysis.

Material for sequencing was PBMCs. The TCR originated in a woman aged 25 to 39 in good health and CMV-seronegative.

The CDR3 loop is CASSLSPVNYGYTF. The CDR3, as DNA: TGTGCCAGCAGTTTATCCCCAGTTAACTATGGCTACACCTTC. This sequence joins TRBV27 and TRBJ1-2; D is unresolved. Trimming cost V 0 bases and J 1 base, with 6 bases left between them. Germline loops: CDR1 MNHEY, CDR2 SMNVEV (reference sequence). The CDR3 extends over 14 amino acids.